The sample holds a few counts of the clone carrying this T cell receptor (beta chain). V dropped 0 bases and J dropped 5 bases, with 9 bases sitting between them. The CDR3 is 14 amino acids. In germline, CDR1 is SGHKS, CDR2 YYEKEE (reference sequence). This specimen comes from a study of T cells after yellow fever vaccination. TCRdb redid the calling of the 5' RACE reads with MiXCR, one entry per CDR3 protein. The sample lists about 300,000 distinct CDR3 sequences; around 6.8% were seen once. The specimen was PBMCs, collected 35 to 50 days after the first yellow fever vaccination. V is TRBV5-5 and J is TRBJ2-1, with D perhaps given as TRBD1 or TRBD2 (5 bases each). The TCR was taken from a man aged 18 to 35 who received the YFV17D yellow fever vaccine. The CDR3, as DNA: TGTGCCAGCAGCTTGGGGGGGAGAAACAATGAGCAGTTCTTC. Its protein is CASSLGGRNNEQFF.